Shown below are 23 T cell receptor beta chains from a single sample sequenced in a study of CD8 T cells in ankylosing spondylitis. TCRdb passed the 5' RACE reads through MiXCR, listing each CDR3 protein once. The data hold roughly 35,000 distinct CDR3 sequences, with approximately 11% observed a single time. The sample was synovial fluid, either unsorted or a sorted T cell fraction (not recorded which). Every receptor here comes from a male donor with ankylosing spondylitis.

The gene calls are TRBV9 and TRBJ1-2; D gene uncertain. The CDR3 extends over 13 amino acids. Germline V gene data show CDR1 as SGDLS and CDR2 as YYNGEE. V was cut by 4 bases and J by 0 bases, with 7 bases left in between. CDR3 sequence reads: CASSYEPNYGYTF. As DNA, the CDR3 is TGTGCCAGCAGCTACGAGCCTAACTATGGCTACACCTTC.

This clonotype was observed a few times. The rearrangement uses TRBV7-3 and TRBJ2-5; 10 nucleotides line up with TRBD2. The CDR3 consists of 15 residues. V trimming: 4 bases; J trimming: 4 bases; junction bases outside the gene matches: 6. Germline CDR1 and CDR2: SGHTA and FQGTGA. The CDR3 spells CASSSLAGVGETQYF. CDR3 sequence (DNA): TGTGCCAGCAGCTCCCTAGCGGGAGTAGGAGAGACCCAGTACTTC.

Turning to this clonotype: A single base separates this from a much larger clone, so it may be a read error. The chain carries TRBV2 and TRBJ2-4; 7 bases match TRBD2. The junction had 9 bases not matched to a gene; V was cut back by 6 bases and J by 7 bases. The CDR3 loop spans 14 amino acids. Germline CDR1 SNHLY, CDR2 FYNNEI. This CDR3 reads CASSAEGGYNIQYF. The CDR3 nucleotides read TGTGCCAGCAGCGCGGAGGGAGGGTACAACATTCAGTACTTC.

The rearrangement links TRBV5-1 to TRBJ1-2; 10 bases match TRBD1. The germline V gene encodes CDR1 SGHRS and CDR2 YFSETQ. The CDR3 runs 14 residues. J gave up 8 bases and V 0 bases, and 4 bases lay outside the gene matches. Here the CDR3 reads CASSLGQGAIGYTF. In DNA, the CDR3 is TGCGCCAGCAGCTTGGGACAGGGGGCGATCGGCTACACCTTC. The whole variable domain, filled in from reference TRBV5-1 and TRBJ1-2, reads KAGVTQTPRYLIKTRGQQVTLSCSPISGHRSVSWYQQTPGQGLQFLFEYFSETQRNKGNFPGRFSGRQFSNSRSEMNVSTLELGDSALYLCASSLGQGAIGYTFGSGTRLTVV.

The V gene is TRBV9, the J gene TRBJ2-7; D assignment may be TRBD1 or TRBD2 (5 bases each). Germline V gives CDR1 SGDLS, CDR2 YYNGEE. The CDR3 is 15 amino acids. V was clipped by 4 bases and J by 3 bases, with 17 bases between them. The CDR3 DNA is TGTGCCAGCAGCCCCCAGGGTAGCGCATACTACGAGCAGTACTTC. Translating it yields CASSPQGSAYYEQYF.

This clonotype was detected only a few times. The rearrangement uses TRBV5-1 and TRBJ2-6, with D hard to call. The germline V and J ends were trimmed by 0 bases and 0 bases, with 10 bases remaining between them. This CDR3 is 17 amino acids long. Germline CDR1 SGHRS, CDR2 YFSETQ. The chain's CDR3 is CASSLEAAISGANVLTF. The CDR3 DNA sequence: TGCGCCAGCAGCTTGGAGGCGGCAATCTCTGGGGCCAACGTCCTGACTTTC.

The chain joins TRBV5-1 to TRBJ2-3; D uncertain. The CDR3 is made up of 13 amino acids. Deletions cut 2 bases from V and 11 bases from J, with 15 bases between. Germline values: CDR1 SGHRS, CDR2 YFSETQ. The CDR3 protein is CASSFVEQSGQYF. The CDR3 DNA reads TGCGCCAGCAGCTTTGTTGAACAAAGTGGGCAGTATTTT.

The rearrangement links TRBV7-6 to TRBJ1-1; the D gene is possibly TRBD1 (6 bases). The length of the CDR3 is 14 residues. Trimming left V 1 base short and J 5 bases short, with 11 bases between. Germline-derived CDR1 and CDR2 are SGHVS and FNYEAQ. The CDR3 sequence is CASSLEGGRTEAFF. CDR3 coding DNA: TGTGCCAGCAGCTTAGAAGGGGGTAGGACTGAAGCTTTCTTT.

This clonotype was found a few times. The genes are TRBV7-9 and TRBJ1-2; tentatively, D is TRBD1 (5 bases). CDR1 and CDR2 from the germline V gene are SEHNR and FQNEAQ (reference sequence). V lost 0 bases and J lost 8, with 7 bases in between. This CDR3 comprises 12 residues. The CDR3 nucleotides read TGTGCCAGCAGCTTAGCCGGGGCGGGCTACACCTTC. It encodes CASSLAGAGYTF. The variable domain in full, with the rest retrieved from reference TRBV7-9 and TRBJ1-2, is DTGVSQNPRHKITKRGQNVTFRCDPISEHNRLYWYRQTLGQGPEFLTYFQNEAQLEKSRLLSDRFSAERPKGSFSTLEIQRTEQGDSAMYLCASSLAGAGYTFGSGTRLTVV.

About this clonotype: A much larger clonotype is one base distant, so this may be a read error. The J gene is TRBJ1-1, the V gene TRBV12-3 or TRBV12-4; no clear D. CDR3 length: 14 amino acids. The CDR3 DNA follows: TGTGCCAGCAGTTTAGGGGGTTTGAACACTGAAGTTTTCTTT. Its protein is CASSLGGLNTEVFF.

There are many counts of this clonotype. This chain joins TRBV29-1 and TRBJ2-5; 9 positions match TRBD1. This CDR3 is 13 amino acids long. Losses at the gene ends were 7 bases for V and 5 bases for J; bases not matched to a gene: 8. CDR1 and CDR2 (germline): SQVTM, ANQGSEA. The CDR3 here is CSARDRVTETQYF. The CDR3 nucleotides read TGCAGCGCGAGGGACAGGGTGACGGAGACCCAGTACTTC. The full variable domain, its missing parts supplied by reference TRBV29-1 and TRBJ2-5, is SAVISQKPSRDICQRGTSLTIQCQVDSQVTMMFWYRQQPGQSLTLIATANQGSEATYESGFVIDKFPISRPNLTFSTLTVSNMSPEDSSIYLCSARDRVTETQYFGPGTRLLVL.

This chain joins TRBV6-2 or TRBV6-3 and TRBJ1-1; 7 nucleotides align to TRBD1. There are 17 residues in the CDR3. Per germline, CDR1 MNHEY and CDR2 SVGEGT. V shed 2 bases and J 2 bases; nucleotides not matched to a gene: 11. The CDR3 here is CASSYHRGRESNTEAFF. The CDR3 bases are TGTGCCAGCAGTTACCACAGGGGCCGAGAGTCAAACACTGAAGCTTTCTTT.

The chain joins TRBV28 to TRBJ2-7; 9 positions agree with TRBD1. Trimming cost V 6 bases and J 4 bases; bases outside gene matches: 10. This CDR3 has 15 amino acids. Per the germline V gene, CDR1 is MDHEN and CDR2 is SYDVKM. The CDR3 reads CASSFPGTGNYEQYF. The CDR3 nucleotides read TGTGCCAGCAGCTTCCCCGGGACAGGGAATTACGAGCAGTACTTC.

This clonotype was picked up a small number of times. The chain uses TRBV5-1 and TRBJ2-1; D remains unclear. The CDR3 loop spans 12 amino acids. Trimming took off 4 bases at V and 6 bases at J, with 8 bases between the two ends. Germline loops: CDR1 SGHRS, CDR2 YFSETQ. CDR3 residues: CASSQTPNEQFF. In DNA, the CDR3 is TGCGCCAGCAGCCAGACACCCAATGAGCAGTTCTTC.

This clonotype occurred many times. The CDR3 sequence: CASSPDRSSGREQFF. DNA of the CDR3: TGTGCCAGCAGTCCAGACCGTTCAAGCGGGCGCGAGCAGTTCTTC. The chain couples TRBV27 to TRBJ2-1, with TRBD2 as a possible D gene (6 bases). In germline, CDR1 is MNHEY, CDR2 SMNVEV (reference sequence). V was trimmed by 5 bases and J by 10 bases, leaving 21 bases between them. The CDR3 is 15 residues long.

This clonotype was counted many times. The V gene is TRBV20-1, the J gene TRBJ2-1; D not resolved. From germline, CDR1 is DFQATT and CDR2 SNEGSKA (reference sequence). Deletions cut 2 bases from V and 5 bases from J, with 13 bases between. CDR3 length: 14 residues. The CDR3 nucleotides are TGCAGTGCTAGACCCCCTGGCAGCAACAATGAGCAGTTCTTC. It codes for CSARPPGSNNEQFF.

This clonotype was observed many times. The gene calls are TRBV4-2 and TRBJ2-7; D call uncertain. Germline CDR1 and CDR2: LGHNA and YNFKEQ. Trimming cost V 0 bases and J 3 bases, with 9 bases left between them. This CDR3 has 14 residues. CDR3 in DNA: TGTGCCAGCAGCCAAGAGGGTATCGGCTACGAGCAGTACTTC. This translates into CASSQEGIGYEQYF.

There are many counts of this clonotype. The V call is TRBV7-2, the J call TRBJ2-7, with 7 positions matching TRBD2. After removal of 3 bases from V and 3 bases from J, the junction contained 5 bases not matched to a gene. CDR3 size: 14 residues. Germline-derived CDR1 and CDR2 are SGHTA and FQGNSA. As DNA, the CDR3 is TGTGCCAGCAGCTTCGGCGGGAGCGGCTACGAGCAGTACTTC. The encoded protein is CASSFGGSGYEQYF.

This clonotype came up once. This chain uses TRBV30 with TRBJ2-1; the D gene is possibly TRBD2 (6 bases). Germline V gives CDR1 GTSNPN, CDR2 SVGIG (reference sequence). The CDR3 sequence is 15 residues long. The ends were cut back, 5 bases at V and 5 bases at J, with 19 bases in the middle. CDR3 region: CAWGRGEADHNEQFF. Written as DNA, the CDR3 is TGTGCCTGGGGACGTGGGGAGGCTGACCACAATGAGCAGTTCTTC. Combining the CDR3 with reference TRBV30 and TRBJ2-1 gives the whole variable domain SQTIHQWPATLVQPVGSPLSLECTVEGTSNPNLYWYRQAAGRGLQLLFYSVGIGQISSEVPQNLSASRPQDRQFILSSKKLLLSDSGFYLCAWGRGEADHNEQFFGPGTRLTVL.

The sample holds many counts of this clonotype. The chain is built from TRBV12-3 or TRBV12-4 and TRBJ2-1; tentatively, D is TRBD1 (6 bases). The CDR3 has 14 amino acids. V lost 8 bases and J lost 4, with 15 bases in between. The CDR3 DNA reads TGTGCCAGCGGAGACAGGACCTTATACAATGAGCAGTTCTTC. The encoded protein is CASGDRTLYNEQFF.

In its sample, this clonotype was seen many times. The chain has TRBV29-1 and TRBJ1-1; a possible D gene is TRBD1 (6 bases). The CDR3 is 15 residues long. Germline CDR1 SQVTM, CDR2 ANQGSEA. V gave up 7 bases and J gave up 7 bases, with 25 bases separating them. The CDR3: CSARDTAIFGGEAFF. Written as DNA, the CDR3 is TGCAGCGCTCGGGACACGGCCATTTTTGGTGGTGAAGCTTTCTTT.

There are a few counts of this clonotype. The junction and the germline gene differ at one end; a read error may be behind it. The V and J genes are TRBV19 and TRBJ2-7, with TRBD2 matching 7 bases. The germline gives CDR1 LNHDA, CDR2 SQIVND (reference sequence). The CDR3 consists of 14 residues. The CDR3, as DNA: TGTGCCAGCAGTAGTCGCGGGAGACCTTACGAGCAGTACTTC. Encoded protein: CASSSRGRPYEQYF.

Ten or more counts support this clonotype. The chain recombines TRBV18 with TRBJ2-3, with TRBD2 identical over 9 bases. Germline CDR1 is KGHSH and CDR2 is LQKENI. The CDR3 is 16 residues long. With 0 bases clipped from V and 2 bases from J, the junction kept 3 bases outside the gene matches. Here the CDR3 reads CASSPPTSGYTDTQYF. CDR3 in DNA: TGTGCCAGCTCACCACCGACTAGCGGATACACAGATACGCAGTATTTT.